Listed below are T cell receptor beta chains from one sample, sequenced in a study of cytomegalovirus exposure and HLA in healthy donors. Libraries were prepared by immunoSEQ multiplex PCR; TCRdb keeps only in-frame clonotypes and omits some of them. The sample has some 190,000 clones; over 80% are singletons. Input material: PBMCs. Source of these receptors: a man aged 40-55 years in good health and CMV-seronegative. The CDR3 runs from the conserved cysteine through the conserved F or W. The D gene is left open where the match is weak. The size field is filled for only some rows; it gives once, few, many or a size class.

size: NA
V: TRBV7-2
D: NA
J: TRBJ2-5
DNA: TGTGCCAGCAGCTTAGCGGTCGTCAGAAAGGAGACCCAGTACTTC
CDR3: CASSLAVVRKETQYF

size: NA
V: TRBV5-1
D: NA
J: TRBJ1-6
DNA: TGCGCCAGCAAAACCGGGACGGGAGATTCACCCCTCCACTTT
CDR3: CASKTGTGDSPLHF

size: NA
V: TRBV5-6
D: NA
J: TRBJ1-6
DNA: TGTGCCAGCAGCTCCGAGCGGGCGGATTCACCCCTCCACTTT
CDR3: CASSSERADSPLHF

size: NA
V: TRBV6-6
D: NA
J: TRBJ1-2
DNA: TGTGCCAGCCGAGCAGGGCTTAACTATGGCTACACCTTC
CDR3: CASRAGLNYGYTF

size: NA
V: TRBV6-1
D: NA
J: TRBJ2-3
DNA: TGTGCCAGCAGTGAAGCAGGTGGGGCGGCCGGCGGTGCAGATACGCAGTATTTT
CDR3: CASSEAGGAAGGADTQYF

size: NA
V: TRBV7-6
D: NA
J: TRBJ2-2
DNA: TGTGCCAGGGACGCGGGCAACAGTGTGACCGGGGAGCTGTTTTTT
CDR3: CARDAGNSVTGELFF

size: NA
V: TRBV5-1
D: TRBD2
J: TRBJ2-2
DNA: TGCGCCAGCAGCTTGGAAGCGGGGCCCGGGGAGCTGTTTTTT
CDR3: CASSLEAGPGELFF

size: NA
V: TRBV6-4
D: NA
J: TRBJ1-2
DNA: TGTGCCAGCAGTGACCCCACCTCAGGGACTTATGGCTACACCTTC
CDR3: CASSDPTSGTYGYTF

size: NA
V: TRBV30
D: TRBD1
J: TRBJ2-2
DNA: TGTGCCTGGAGTACGGGACAGGGGGGCACCGGGGAGCTGTTTTTT
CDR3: CAWSTGQGGTGELFF

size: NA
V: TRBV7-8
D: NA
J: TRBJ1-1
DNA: TGTGCCAGCAGCTTACGTATGAACACTGAAGCTTTCTTT
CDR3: CASSLRMNTEAFF

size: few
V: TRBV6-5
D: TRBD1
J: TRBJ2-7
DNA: TGTGCCAGCAGCCGCACGGGACAGGGAAACGAGCAGTACTTC
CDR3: CASSRTGQGNEQYF

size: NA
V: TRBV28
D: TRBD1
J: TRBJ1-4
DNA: TGTGCCAGCAGTTTATCGAGGGGGCCAACTAATGAAAAACTGTTTTTT
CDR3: CASSLSRGPTNEKLFF

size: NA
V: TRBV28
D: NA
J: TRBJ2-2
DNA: TGTGCCAGCAGTTTGCGGACCGGGGAGCTGTTTTTT
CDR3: CASSLRTGELFF

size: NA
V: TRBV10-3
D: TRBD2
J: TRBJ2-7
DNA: TGTGCCATCAGTTCTTCGACTAGCGGGGGGGCACTCAGCGAGCAGTACTTC
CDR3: CAISSSTSGGALSEQYF

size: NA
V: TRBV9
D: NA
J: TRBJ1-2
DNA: TGTGCCAGCAGCTCCGGGGGGGTTCCCTATGGCTACACCTTC
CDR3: CASSSGGVPYGYTF

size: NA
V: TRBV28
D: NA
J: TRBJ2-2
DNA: TGTGCCAGCAGTTTATTGGGGGCGCGAACCGGGGAGCTGTTTTTT
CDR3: CASSLLGARTGELFF

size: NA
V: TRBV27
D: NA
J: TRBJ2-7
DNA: TGTGCCAGCAGACACGTCTACGAGCAGTACTTC
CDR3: CASRHVYEQYF

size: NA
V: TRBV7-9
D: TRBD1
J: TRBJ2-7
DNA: TGTGCCAGCAGCCCCCGGGACAGGGTTTCCTACGAGCAGTACTTC
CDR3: CASSPRDRVSYEQYF

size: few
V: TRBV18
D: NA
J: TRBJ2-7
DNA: TGTGCCAGCTCACCACCGGAGCGGAGGGGCTACGAGCAGTACTTC
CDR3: CASSPPERRGYEQYF

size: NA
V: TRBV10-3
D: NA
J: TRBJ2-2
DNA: TGTGCCATCAGTACAGAGATTGGGGAGCTGTTTTTT
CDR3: CAISTEIGELFF

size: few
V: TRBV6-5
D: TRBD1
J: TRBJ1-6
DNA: TGTGCCAGCAGTTACGTCGGGACAGTGACCTCACCCCTCCACTTT
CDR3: CASSYVGTVTSPLHF

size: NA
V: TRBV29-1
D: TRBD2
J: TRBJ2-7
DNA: TGCAGCGTTCGGGCTAGAACGGGTAGCGGGACTCGCTCCTACGAGCAGTACTTC
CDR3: CSVRARTGSGTRSYEQYF

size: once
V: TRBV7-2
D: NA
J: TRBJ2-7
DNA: TGTGCCAGCGTTCAGGGTAACGAGCAGTACTTC
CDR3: CASVQGNEQYF